This T cell receptor (beta chain) was identified in a study of CD8+CD57+ T cells in acquired aplastic anemia. Study information: Mean yield of DNA from sorted CD4+ and CD8+ cells was 3.2 ug.

TCR beta VDJ and CDR3 profiling used genomic DNA as template. TCRdb redid the calling of the reads with MiXCR, one entry per CDR3 protein. The repertoire holds roughly 420,000 distinct CDR3 sequences, with around 72% as singletons. V gave up 7 bases and J gave up 3 bases; unmatched junction bases: 8. The CDR3 is 14 amino acids. CDR1 and CDR2 from the germline V gene are MGHDK and SYGVNS. V is TRBV25-1 and J is TRBJ2-7; 8 nucleotides align to TRBD2. The specimen was sorted CD4+, CD8+, or CD8+CD57+ T cells (not recorded which) from PBMCs. This receptor was obtained from a human donor in good health, serving as a control. The CDR3 loop reads CASTPGGDGYEQYF. For the CDR3, the DNA is TGTGCCAGCACCCCGGGAGGGGACGGCTACGAGCAGTACTTC.